The subject of this entry is one T cell receptor beta chain. This entry belongs to a study of radiation and T cells in renal cell carcinoma. For the study at large: Nephrectomy followed 15 Gy stereotactic body radiation by 4 weeks.

CDR1 and CDR2 from the germline V gene are ENHRY and SYGVKD. V was clipped by 3 bases and J by 10 bases, with 19 bases between them. This CDR3 region has 15 residues. The protocol was immunoSEQ multiplex PCR, while the TCRdb copy is restricted to in-frame clones and leaves out a portion. There are just over 150,000 clones in the sample; approximately 86% occur only once, and 10% to 15% lies in the top ten. Time point indicated: blood 2 weeks post-SBRT. Treatment in this sample: 15 Gy SBRT to primary tumor, nephrectomy 4 weeks later. After SBRT, blood was collected at 2 and 4 weeks, plus baseline. The tumor was a clear cell renal cell carcinoma.

The V and J genes are TRBV10-3 and TRBJ2-1; D gene ambiguous. This TCR came from a woman aged 45-59 years with renal cell carcinoma. This material consisted of blood, taken from a patient whose treatment included radiotherapy and nephrectomy. In nucleotides, the CDR3 is TGTGCCATCAGTGAAAACAAGGGCACGGTTGGAGAGCAGTTCTTC. Its protein product is CAISENKGTVGEQFF.